Listed here is a single T cell receptor beta chain. This sample is part of a study of blood T cell repertoires in COVID-19. Study information: T cells, B-cell-depleted T cells, or PBMCs provided the cDNA or gDNA that served as material.

Libraries were prepared by immunoSEQ multiplex PCR; TCRdb keeps only in-frame clonotypes and omits some of them. The sample includes about 400,000 clones, 88% of them seen just once. CDR3 size: 14 residues. V trimming: 6 bases; J trimming: 2 bases; junction bases outside the gene matches: 7. Germline V gene sequence: CDR1 SGHRS, CDR2 YFSETQ. The chain recombines TRBV5-1 with TRBJ2-7; 8 bases line up with TRBD1. The clonotype comes from a woman aged 25 to 39 with acute COVID-19. What was sequenced was PBMCs or T cells enriched from blood (not recorded which). For the CDR3, the DNA is TGCGCCAGCATGACCGGGACAGGAGCCTACGAGCAGTACTTC. Its translation: CASMTGTGAYEQYF.